This T cell receptor (beta chain) is drawn from a study of cytomegalovirus exposure and HLA in healthy donors. Vbeta (60) and Jbeta (13) primers were used in the PCR. Authors' processing steps: Later, an analysis found 65 million to 85 million unique TCR beta chains, and about 10 million of these were shared. The protocol was immunoSEQ multiplex PCR, while the TCRdb copy is restricted to in-frame clones and leaves out a portion. The DNA was the basis for D and trimming; V, J and clone size are from that table. The sample consists of roughly 190,000 clones, just under 80% of them appearing once. For this clone: The junction does not match germline at one end; this may be a read error.

CDR1 is SEHNR, CDR2 FQNEAQ, per germline (reference sequence). This CDR3 region has 15 residues. This TCR was recovered from a female donor in good health and CMV-seronegative. Sequencing used PBMCs. The V gene is TRBV7-9, the J gene TRBJ1-1; 7 bases are a match to TRBD1. The CDR3 is CSSSSTGTPSPEAFF. The CDR3 nucleotides read TGTTCCAGCAGCTCGACAGGGACCCCTTCCCCTGAAGCTTTCTTT.